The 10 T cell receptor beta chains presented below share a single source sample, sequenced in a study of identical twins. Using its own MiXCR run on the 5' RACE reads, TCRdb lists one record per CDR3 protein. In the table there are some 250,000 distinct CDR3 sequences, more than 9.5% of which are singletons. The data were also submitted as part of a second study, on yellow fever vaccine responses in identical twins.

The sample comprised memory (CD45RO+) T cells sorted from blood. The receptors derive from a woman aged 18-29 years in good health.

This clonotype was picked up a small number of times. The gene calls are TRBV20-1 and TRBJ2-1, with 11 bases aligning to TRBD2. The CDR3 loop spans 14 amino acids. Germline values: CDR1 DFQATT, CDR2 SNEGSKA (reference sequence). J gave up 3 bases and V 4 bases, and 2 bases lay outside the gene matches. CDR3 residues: CSANSGGDYNEQFF. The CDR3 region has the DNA TGCAGTGCTAATAGCGGGGGGGACTACAATGAGCAGTTCTTC.

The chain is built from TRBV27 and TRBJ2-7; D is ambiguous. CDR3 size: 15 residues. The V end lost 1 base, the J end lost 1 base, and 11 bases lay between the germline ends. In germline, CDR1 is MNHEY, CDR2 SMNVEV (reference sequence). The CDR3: CASSLLGQKSYEQYF. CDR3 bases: TGTGCCAGCAGTTTATTAGGCCAGAAGTCCTACGAGCAGTACTTC.

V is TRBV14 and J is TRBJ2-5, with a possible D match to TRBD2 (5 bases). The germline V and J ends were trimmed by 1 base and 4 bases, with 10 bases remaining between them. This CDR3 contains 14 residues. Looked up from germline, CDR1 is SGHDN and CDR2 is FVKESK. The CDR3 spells CASSQVLGVETQYF. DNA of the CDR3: TGTGCCAGCAGCCAAGTTCTGGGAGTAGAGACCCAGTACTTC.

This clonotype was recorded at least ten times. The CDR3 DNA sequence: TGTGCCAGCAGCTTTTCTCAAGCTGGGGCCAACGTCCTGACTTTC. Protein sequence: CASSFSQAGANVLTF. V and J are TRBV7-8 and TRBJ2-6; D is ambiguous. The germline gives CDR1 SGHVS, CDR2 FQNEAQ. V gave up 3 bases and J gave up 2 bases, with 8 bases separating them. The CDR3 runs to 15 residues.

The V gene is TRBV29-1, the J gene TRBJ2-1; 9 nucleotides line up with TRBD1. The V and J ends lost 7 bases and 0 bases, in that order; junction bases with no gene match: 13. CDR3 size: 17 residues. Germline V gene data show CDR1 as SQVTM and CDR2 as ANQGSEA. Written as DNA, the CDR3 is TGCAGCGGGGTCCCGGGACAGGGATTAAGCTCCTACAATGAGCAGTTCTTC. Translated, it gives CSGVPGQGLSSYNEQFF.

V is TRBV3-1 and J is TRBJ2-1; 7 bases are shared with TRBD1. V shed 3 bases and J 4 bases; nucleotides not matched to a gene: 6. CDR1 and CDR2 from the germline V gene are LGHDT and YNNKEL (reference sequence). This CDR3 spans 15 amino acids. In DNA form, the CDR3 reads TGTGCCAGCAGCCATCAGGGGGTCGGGTACAATGAGCAGTTCTTC. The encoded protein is CASSHQGVGYNEQFF.

Written as DNA, the CDR3 is TGTGCCAGCAGTGCGGAGAGGCTAGCGGGGGTGAGGAATGAGCAGTTCTTC. This sequence encodes CASSAERLAGVRNEQFF. The chain uses TRBV27 and TRBJ2-1; 10 bases line up with TRBD2. Germline values: CDR1 MNHEY, CDR2 SMNVEV (reference sequence). V was clipped by 5 bases and J by 7 bases; unmatched bases: 14. The CDR3 totals 17 residues.

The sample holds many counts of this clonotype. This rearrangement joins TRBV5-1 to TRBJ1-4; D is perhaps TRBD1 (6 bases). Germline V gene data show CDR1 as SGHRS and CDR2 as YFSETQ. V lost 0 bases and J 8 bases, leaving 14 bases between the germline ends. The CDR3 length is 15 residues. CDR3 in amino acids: CASSLDGGRREKLFF. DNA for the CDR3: TGCGCCAGCAGCTTGGATGGGGGGCGCAGAGAAAAACTGTTTTTT. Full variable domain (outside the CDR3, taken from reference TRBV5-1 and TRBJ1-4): KAGVTQTPRYLIKTRGQQVTLSCSPISGHRSVSWYQQTPGQGLQFLFEYFSETQRNKGNFPGRFSGRQFSNSRSEMNVSTLELGDSALYLCASSLDGGRREKLFFGSGTQLSVL.

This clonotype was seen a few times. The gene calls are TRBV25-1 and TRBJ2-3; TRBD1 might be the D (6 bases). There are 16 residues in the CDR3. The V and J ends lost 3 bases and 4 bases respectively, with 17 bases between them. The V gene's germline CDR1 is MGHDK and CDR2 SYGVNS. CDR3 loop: CASSEAAGVSSDTQYF. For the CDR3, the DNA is TGTGCCAGCAGTGAGGCGGCAGGGGTATCATCAGATACGCAGTATTTT.

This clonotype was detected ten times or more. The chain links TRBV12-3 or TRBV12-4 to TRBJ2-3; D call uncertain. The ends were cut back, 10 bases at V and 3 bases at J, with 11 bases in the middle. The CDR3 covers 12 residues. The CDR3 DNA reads TGTGCCACCCAGCTGGAGACAGATACGCAGTATTTT. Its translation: CATQLETDTQYF.